This entry features one TCR beta chain sequence. Its antigen remains unknown. The junction and the germline gene differ at one end; a read error may be behind it. Exclusion criteria comprised uncontrolled infection, other autoimmune disease, pregnancy or lactation. Clinical symptoms, serum thyroxine and TRAb, thyroid ultrasound and orbital computed tomography together formed the diagnostic basis. The source material, RNA transcripts, was used to amplify TCR beta CDR3 regions. HTBI primers were employed in a first-round RT-PCR of the TCR CDR3. MiXCR, run by TCRdb on the multiplex PCR reads, gives a single entry per CDR3 protein. Among about 130,000 distinct CDR3 sequences, approximately 24% were seen once, and the ten largest hold around two thirds. The sample belongs to a study of T cells in Graves' hyperthyroidism and ophthalmopathy. CDR3 size: 16 residues. The germline gives CDR1 SSHAT, CDR2 FNYEAQ (reference sequence).

Overall study results and limits: Through a model of 13 V-J features, ophthalmopathy was separated from stable hyperthyroidism. Most clonotypes expanded in thyroid above 0.001 were likewise present in blood.

This receptor was obtained from a woman aged 50 to 60 with Graves' hyperthyroidism that later progressed to Graves' ophthalmopathy. V usage is TRBV7-7 and J usage is TRBJ2-3; the match to TRBD2 covers 9 bases. Sequencing used blood. The CDR3 sequence is CASSLGPSGITDTQYF. Here the CDR3 DNA reads TGTGCTAGCAGCTTAGGGCCTAGCGGGATCACAGATACGCAGTATTTT. Complete variable domain (other parts from reference TRBV7-7 and TRBJ2-3): GAGVSQSPRYKVTKRGQDVTLRCDPISSHATLYWYQQALGQGPEFLTYFNYEAQPDKSGLPSDRFSAERPEGSISTLTIQRTEQRDSAMYRCASSLGPSGITDTQYFGPGTRLTVL.